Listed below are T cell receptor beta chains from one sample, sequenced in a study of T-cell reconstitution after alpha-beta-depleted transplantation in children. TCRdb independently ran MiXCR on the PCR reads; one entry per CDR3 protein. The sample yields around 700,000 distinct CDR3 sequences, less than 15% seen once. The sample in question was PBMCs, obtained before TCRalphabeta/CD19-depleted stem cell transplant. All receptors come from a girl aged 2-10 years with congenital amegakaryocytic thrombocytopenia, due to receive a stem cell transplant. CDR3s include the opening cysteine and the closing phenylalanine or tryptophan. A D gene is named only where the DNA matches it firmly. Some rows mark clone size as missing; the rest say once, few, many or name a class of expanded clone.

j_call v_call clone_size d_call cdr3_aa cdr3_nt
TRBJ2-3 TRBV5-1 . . CASSARTTRLTDTQYF TGCGCCAGCAGCGCGAGGACTACCCGGCTCACAGATACGCAGTATTTT
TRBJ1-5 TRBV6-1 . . CASSWGNHPQHF TGTGCCAGCAGTTGGGGGAATCACCCCCAGCATTTT
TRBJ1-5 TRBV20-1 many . CSASQGIQPQHF TGCAGTGCTTCCCAGGGAATACAGCCCCAGCATTTT
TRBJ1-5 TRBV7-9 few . CASSLASGPQHF TGTGCCAGCAGCTTAGCATCCGGGCCCCAGCATTTT
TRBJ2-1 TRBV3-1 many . CASSQGWRANEQFF TGTGCCAGCAGCCAAGGGTGGAGGGCCAATGAGCAGTTCTTC
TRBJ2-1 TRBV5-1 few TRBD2 CASSDPLAGENNEQFF TGCGCCAGCAGCGACCCTCTAGCGGGGGAGAACAATGAGCAGTTCTTC
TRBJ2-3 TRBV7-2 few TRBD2 CASSFAGLAGTSTDTQYF TGTGCCAGCAGCTTTGCGGGACTAGCGGGCACTAGCACAGATACGCAGTATTTT
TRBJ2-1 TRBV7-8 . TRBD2 CASLPAGANNEQFF TGTGCCAGCTTACCAGCGGGAGCCAACAATGAGCAGTTCTTC
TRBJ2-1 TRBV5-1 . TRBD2 CASSPGLASYNEQLF TGCGCCAGCAGCCCCGGACTAGCGTCCTACAATGAGCAGCTCTTC
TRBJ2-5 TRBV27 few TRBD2 CASSEGLAGVEETQYF TGTGCCAGCAGCGAAGGACTAGCGGGAGTGGAGGAGACCCAGTACTTC
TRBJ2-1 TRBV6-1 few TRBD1 CASSRQGLSIEQFF TGTGCCAGCAGTAGACAGGGTCTCTCCATAGAGCAGTTCTTC
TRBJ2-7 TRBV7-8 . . CASLLGELSYEQYF TGTGCCAGCCTTCTTGGAGAACTCTCCTACGAGCAGTACTTC
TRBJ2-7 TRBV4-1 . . CASSQVKGAHEQYF TGCGCCAGCAGCCAAGTTAAAGGGGCCCACGAGCAGTACTTC
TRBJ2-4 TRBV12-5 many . CASGLVVSRTEIQYF TGTGCTAGTGGTTTGGTAGTTTCAAGGACTGAAATTCAGTACTTC
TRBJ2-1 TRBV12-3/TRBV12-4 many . CASSWSINEQFF TGTGCCAGCAGTTGGAGTATTAATGAGCAGTTCTTC
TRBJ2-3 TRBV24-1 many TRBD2 CATSDLTSGSLYTQYF TGTGCCACCAGTGATTTAACTAGCGGGAGTTTGTATACGCAGTATTTT
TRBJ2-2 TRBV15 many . CATRTVNTGELFF TGTGCCACCCGCACAGTAAACACCGGGGAGCTGTTTTTT
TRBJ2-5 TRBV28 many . CASRPPQETQYF TGTGCCAGTAGGCCCCCTCAAGAGACCCAGTACTTC
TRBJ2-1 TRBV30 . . CAWSVSRYNEQFF TGTGCCTGGAGTGTCAGCCGTTACAATGAGCAGTTCTTC
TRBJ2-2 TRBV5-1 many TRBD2 CASSTNPFGRRDTGELFF TGCGCCAGCAGCACGAATCCCTTCGGGAGGCGCGACACCGGGGAGCTGTTTTTT
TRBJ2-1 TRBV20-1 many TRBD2 CSARDLASGIYNEQFF TGCAGTGCTAGAGATTTAGCTAGCGGGATATACAATGAGCAGTTCTTC
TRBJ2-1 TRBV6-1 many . CASSRGPPSSYNEQFF TGTGCCAGCAGTCGGGGTCCTCCTAGCTCCTACAATGAGCAGTTCTTC
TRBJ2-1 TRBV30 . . CAWSPGRDWEQFF TGTGCCTGGAGCCCAGGGCGAGATTGGGAGCAGTTCTTC
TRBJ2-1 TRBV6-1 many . CASRVSGGPYNEQFF TGTGCCAGCAGGGTTAGCGGAGGGCCCTACAATGAGCAGTTCTTC
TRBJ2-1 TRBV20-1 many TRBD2 CSARVPGGDHEQFF TGCAGTGCTAGAGTGCCGGGGGGTGACCATGAGCAGTTCTTC
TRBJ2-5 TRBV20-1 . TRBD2 CSATTTSGFQETQYF TGCAGTGCAACAACTACTAGCGGCTTCCAAGAGACCCAGTACTTC
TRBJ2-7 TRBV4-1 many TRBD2 CASSQGTSRAYEQYF TGCGCCAGCAGCCAAGGGACTAGCCGAGCCTACGAGCAGTACTTC
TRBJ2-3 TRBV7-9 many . CASSSIIVGLTDTQYF TGTGCCAGCAGCTCAATCATCGTGGGGCTGACAGATACGCAGTATTTT
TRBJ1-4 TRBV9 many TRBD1 CASSVGISGGQGRGPEKLFF TGTGCCAGCAGCGTAGGCATCTCCGGTGGACAGGGAAGGGGGCCTGAAAAACTGTTTTTT
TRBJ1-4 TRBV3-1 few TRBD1 CASSQSGQGHEKLFF TGTGCCAGCAGCCAATCGGGACAGGGCCATGAAAAACTGTTTTTT
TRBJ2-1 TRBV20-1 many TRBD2 CSAVTPGLVTNEQFF TGCAGTGCTGTAACGCCGGGACTAGTTACAAATGAGCAGTTCTTC
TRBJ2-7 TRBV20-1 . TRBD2 CSARNTAGGPYEQYF TGCAGTGCCCGAAACACGGCGGGAGGGCCTTACGAGCAGTACTTC
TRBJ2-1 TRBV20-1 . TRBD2 CSAKGGKGRDEQFF TGCAGTGCTAAGGGCGGTAAGGGGAGGGATGAGCAGTTCTTC
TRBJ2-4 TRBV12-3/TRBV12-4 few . CASSFSRDIQYF TGTGCCAGCAGTTTTTCGAGGGACATTCAGTACTTC
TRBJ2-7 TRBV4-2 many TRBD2 CASSQSGRRSYEQYF TGTGCCAGCAGCCAGAGCGGGAGACGGTCCTACGAGCAGTACTTC
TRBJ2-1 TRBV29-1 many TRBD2 CSARLAGNNEQFF TGCAGCGCCCGACTAGCGGGGAACAATGAGCAGTTCTTC
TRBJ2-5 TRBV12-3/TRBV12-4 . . CASSLFGTSWETQYF TGTGCCAGCAGTTTATTTGGGACATCCTGGGAGACCCAGTACTTC
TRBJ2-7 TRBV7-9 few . CASSLINPYEQYF TGTGCCAGCAGCTTAATTAACCCCTACGAGCAGTACTTC
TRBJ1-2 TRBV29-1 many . CSVRQASYGYTF TGCAGCGTTCGGCAAGCAAGCTATGGCTACACCTTC
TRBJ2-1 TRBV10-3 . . CAISPRLDEQFF TGTGCCATCAGCCCCAGGCTGGATGAGCAGTTCTTC
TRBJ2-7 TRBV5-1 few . CASSNPSGNYEQYF TGCGCCAGCAGCAACCCCAGCGGCAACTACGAGCAGTACTTC
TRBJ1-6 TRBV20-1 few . CSASGGLDSPLHF TGCAGTGCTAGCGGAGGTTTGGACTCACCCCTCCACTTT
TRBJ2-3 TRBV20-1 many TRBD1 CSAPDRAIGDTQYF TGCAGTGCTCCTGACAGGGCTATAGGGGATACGCAGTATTTT
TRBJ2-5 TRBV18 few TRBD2 CASSTDGGGTQYF TGTGCCAGCTCAACCGACGGCGGGGGGACCCAGTACTTC
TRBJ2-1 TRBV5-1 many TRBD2 CASSLTPAGGPYNEQFF TGCGCCAGCAGCTTGACACCAGCGGGAGGACCTTACAATGAGCAGTTCTTC
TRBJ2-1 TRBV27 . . CASSFYLMRYNEQFF TGTGCCAGCAGTTTTTATTTAATGCGGTACAATGAGCAGTTCTTC
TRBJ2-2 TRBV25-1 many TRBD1 CASGDWGTGETGELFF TGTGCCAGTGGTGATTGGGGGACAGGGGAAACCGGGGAGCTGTTTTTT
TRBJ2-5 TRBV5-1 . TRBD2 CASSSYIAGGTQYF TGCGCCAGCAGCTCGTACATAGCGGGAGGGACCCAGTACTTC
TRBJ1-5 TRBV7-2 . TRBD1 CASSLRTGNQPQHF TGTGCCAGCAGCTTAAGGACAGGGAATCAGCCCCAGCATTTT
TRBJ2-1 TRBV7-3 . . CASSLGLSSYNEQLF TGTGCCAGCAGCTTAGGACTCAGCTCCTACAATGAGCAGCTCTTC
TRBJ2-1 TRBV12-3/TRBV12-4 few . CASSLLGQDEQFF TGTGCCAGCAGTTTGTTAGGGCAGGATGAGCAGTTCTTC
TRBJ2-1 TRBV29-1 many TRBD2 CSVELVLAGDNEQFF TGCAGCGTTGAATTAGTGCTAGCGGGGGACAATGAGCAGTTCTTC
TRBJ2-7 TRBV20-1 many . CSAIGPRVPNYEQYF TGCAGTGCTATCGGGCCCCGGGTCCCCAACTACGAGCAGTACTTC
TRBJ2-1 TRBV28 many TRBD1 CASSPGPGQGISDEQFF TGTGCCAGCAGTCCTGGACCCGGACAGGGGATTTCCGATGAGCAGTTCTTC
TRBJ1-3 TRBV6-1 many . CASSEIGSGNTIYF TGTGCCAGCAGTGAAATCGGCTCTGGAAACACCATATATTTT
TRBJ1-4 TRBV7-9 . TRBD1 CASNLIRTGGDEKLFF TGTGCCAGCAACCTAATACGGACAGGGGGAGATGAAAAACTGTTTTTT
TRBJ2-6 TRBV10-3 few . CAIGPSGANVLTF TGTGCCATCGGGCCGTCTGGGGCCAACGTCCTGACTTTC
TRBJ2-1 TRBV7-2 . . CASSLVRLNEQFF TGTGCCAGCAGCTTAGTTCGGCTCAATGAGCAGTTCTTC
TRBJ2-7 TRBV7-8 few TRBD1 CASSSYRGSYF TGTGCCAGCAGCTCCTACAGGGGCTCGTACTTC